The 6 T cell receptor beta chains given below trace back to one sample, sequenced in a study of cytomegalovirus exposure and HLA in healthy donors. Profiling relied on immunoSEQ multiplex PCR, and the TCRdb table lists in-frame clones only, not all of them. Here the sample spans approximately 160,000 clones, 70% to 90% being singletons. Specimen: PBMCs. These receptor sequences come from a woman aged 18-29 years in good health and CMV-seronegative.

This clone has just one count. For the CDR3, the DNA is TGTGCCAGCAGCCGACAGGCCGACCTTGGCACTGAAGCTTTCTTT. As protein: CASSRQADLGTEAFF. The chain recombines TRBV6-5 with TRBJ1-1; weak D call: TRBD1 (6 bases). V lost 6 bases to trimming and J lost 4 bases, with 18 bases between them. Germline lookup yields CDR1 MNHEY and CDR2 SVGAGI. This CDR3 region has 15 residues.

This clone was recorded once. The V gene is TRBV4-3, the J gene TRBJ2-1; weak D call: TRBD1 (5 bases). Germline CDR1 is LGHNA and CDR2 is YSLEER. The CDR3 extends over 13 amino acids. V was clipped by 1 base and J by 9 bases, with 10 bases between them. The CDR3 region has the DNA TGCGCCAGCAGCCAAGGAGTAAGGGGTGAGCAGTTCTTC. This codes for CASSQGVRGEQFF.

The chain combines TRBV25-1 with TRBJ2-7; D unclear. The CDR3 is made up of 13 amino acids. CDR1 is MGHDK and CDR2 is SYGVNS in the germline V gene. V was shortened by 7 bases and J by 2 bases, with 12 bases between the two germline ends. The CDR3 loop reads CASTGTQPYEQYF. CDR3 coding DNA: TGTGCCAGCACGGGTACGCAGCCCTACGAGCAGTACTTC.

This chain connects TRBV30 to TRBJ1-2, with D perhaps matching TRBD1 (5 bases). CDR1 is GTSNPN and CDR2 is SVGIG in the germline V gene (reference sequence). V lost 5 bases and J lost 6, with 13 bases in between. The CDR3 contains 12 residues. The chain's CDR3 is CAWDSFRDGYTF. The CDR3 DNA reads TGTGCCTGGGACAGTTTCAGGGATGGCTACACCTTC.

The table lists this clone with a few counts. The same CDR3 can be traced to other DNA sequences in this sample. J is TRBJ2-7 and V is TRBV6-5; a weak D match, TRBD2 (6 bases). The V gene lost 0 bases and the J gene lost 2 bases, with 8 bases spanning the gap. The germline CDR1 and CDR2 sequences are MNHEY and SVGAGI. CDR3 length: 14 amino acids. The CDR3 region has the DNA TGTGCCAGCAGTTACTCGGGCGGGACCTACGAGCAGTACTTC. It codes for CASSYSGGTYEQYF.

This chain joins TRBV7-8 and TRBJ1-5, with D possibly being TRBD1 (5 bases). In germline, CDR1 is SGHVS, CDR2 FQNEAQ. The CDR3 totals 18 residues. The V end lost 5 bases, the J end lost 2 bases, and 22 bases lay between the germline ends. The CDR3 is CASSLVPSGRRGNQPQHF. CDR3 DNA sequence: TGTGCCAGCAGCCTTGTTCCCTCAGGGCGGCGAGGCAATCAGCCCCAGCATTTT.